The 31 T cell receptor beta chains given below trace back to one sample, sequenced in a study of CD8 T cells in ankylosing spondylitis. General study findings and limits: Seemingly distinctive of ankylosing spondylitis blood was a TCR beta motif formed by eight highly homologous variants.

Their recognized antigens are unknown. TCRdb re-called the 5' RACE reads through MiXCR, storing one row per CDR3 protein. The profile shows over 600,000 distinct CDR3 sequences, under 20% of them singletons. Sequencing was carried out using blood, either unsorted or a sorted T cell fraction (not recorded which). These receptors were obtained from a male donor with ankylosing spondylitis.

V gene TRBV15 combines with J gene TRBJ2-5; D perhaps matches TRBD2 (6 bases). This CDR3 has 12 residues. With 5 bases removed from V and 6 bases from J, the gap between germline ends came to 10 bases. The germline CDR1 and CDR2 sequences are LNHNV and YYDKDF (reference sequence). The CDR3 DNA reads as TGTGCCACCAGCCTAGGGACTCAGACCCAGTACTTC. It codes for CATSLGTQTQYF. The variable domain in full, with the rest retrieved from reference TRBV15 and TRBJ2-5, is DAMVIQNPRYQVTQFGKPVTLSCSQTLNHNVMYWYQQKSSQAPKLLFHYYDKDFNNEADTPDNFQSRRPNTSFCFLDIRSPGLGDTAMYLCATSLGTQTQYFGPGTRLLVL.

This sequence joins TRBV12-3 or TRBV12-4 and TRBJ2-3; D perhaps matches TRBD2 (6 bases). The CDR3 sequence is 16 residues long. Trimming removed 5 bases at V and 1 base at J, with 16 bases between. CDR3 DNA sequence: TGTGCCAGCAGTCCGCGGGGTAGCAGAGGCACAGATACGCAGTATTTT. Protein: CASSPRGSRGTDTQYF.

This chain links TRBV20-1 with TRBJ2-1; TRBD2 matches at 11 bases. In germline, CDR1 is DFQATT, CDR2 SNEGSKA (reference sequence). V dropped 5 bases and J dropped 4; count of bases not matched to a gene: 7. The CDR3 has 15 amino acids. The CDR3 here is CSAPRLAGGYNEQFF. CDR3 DNA sequence: TGCAGTGCTCCCCGGCTAGCGGGGGGTTACAATGAGCAGTTCTTC.

This clonotype was seen more than once but under ten times. This chain joins TRBV29-1 and TRBJ2-3; the match to TRBD2 covers 10 bases. This CDR3 comprises 15 residues. Germline CDR1 is SQVTM and CDR2 is ANQGSEA. Germline trimming cut 0 bases from V and 2 bases from J; bases unmatched to any gene: 2. In DNA form, the CDR3 reads TGCAGCGTTGAAGATCTAGCGGGGGACACAGATACGCAGTATTTT. It yields the protein CSVEDLAGDTDTQYF.

V is TRBV6-1 and J is TRBJ2-4; D not resolved. The CDR3 runs to 12 residues. Between the trimmed V and J ends, which lost 6 bases and 1 base, there was a span of 4 bases. Germline assignment: CDR1 MNHNS and CDR2 SASEGT. The DNA for the CDR3 is TGTGCCAGCAGGGTGGCCAAAAACATTCAGTACTTC. As protein: CASRVAKNIQYF.

The rearrangement links TRBV6-2 or TRBV6-3 to TRBJ1-5, with 7 bases fitting TRBD1. This CDR3 region has 13 residues. CDR1 and CDR2 from the germline V gene are MNHEY and SVGEGT. The junction had 7 bases not matched to a gene; V was cut back by 2 bases and J by 12 bases. The DNA of the CDR3 is TGTGCCAGCAGTTACGCCGACAGGGAGCACCAGCATTTT. Its protein product is CASSYADREHQHF.

V usage is TRBV29-1 and J usage is TRBJ2-1; D is perhaps TRBD2 (5 bases). V lost 4 bases to trimming and J lost 8 bases, with 9 bases between them. Germline-derived CDR1 and CDR2 are SQVTM and ANQGSEA. This CDR3 comprises 11 residues. CDR3 in amino acids: CSVVASDEQFF. CDR3 sequence (DNA): TGCAGCGTTGTAGCGAGCGATGAGCAGTTCTTC.

This chain links TRBV7-8 with TRBJ2-3; D is ambiguous. V was shortened by 0 bases and J by 6 bases, with 7 bases between the two germline ends. Germline V CDR1 and CDR2: SGHVS, FQNEAQ. CDR3 length equals 13 residues. The CDR3 reads CASSLAVRDTQYF. As DNA, the CDR3 is TGTGCCAGCAGCTTAGCGGTCAGGGATACGCAGTATTTT.

J is TRBJ2-5 and V is TRBV28; a weak D match, TRBD1 (7 bases). With 4 bases removed from V and 4 bases from J, the gap between germline ends came to 19 bases. This CDR3 region has 16 residues. CDR1 is MDHEN, CDR2 SYDVKM, per germline. This chain's CDR3 is CASSSGTAGSAETQYF. The CDR3 DNA reads TGTGCCAGCAGTTCGGGGACAGCCGGGAGCGCAGAGACCCAGTACTTC. The variable domain in full, completed from reference TRBV28 and TRBJ2-5, reads DVKVTQSSRYLVKRTGEKVFLECVQDMDHENMFWYRQDPGLGLRLIYFSYDVKMKEKGDIPEGYSVSREKKERFSLILESASTNQTSMYLCASSSGTAGSAETQYFGPGTRLLVL.

There are a few counts of this clonotype. The chain links TRBV12-3 or TRBV12-4 to TRBJ1-1; 7 bases map to TRBD1. The CDR3 totals 14 residues. With V trimmed by 6 bases and J by 7 bases, 11 bases remained unmatched. The CDR3 sequence is CASRPRTGANEAFF. The CDR3 DNA sequence: TGTGCCAGCAGACCGCGAACAGGGGCTAATGAAGCTTTCTTT.

This chain uses TRBV6-5 with TRBJ1-2; 8 bases are shared with TRBD1. V lost 0 bases and J lost 4; bases outside the gene matches: 13. Germline V gene sequence: CDR1 MNHEY, CDR2 SVGAGI. CDR3 length: 18 residues. Here the CDR3 reads CASSYSRQGASSGYGYTF. The DNA for the CDR3 is TGTGCCAGCAGTTACTCGCGTCAGGGGGCTTCTTCGGGCTATGGCTACACCTTC.

This clonotype turned up a few times. The V and J genes are TRBV9 and TRBJ1-4; no clear D gene. CDR1 is SGDLS, CDR2 YYNGEE, per germline. The CDR3 totals 14 residues. V gave up 0 bases and J gave up 8 bases, with 11 bases separating them. The DNA of the CDR3 is TGTGCCAGCAGCGTAGCGGTGGAAGGCGAAAAACTGTTTTTT. Amino acids: CASSVAVEGEKLFF.

This clonotype was seen at least ten times. The chain recombines TRBV12-3 or TRBV12-4 with TRBJ2-1; TRBD1 matches 8 bases. Trimming removed 5 bases from V and 8 bases from J; junction bases left unmatched: 2. The length of the CDR3 is 12 residues. For the CDR3, the DNA is TGTGCCAGCAGTGTGACAGGGGATGAGCAGTTCTTC. Its protein product is CASSVTGDEQFF.

This clonotype turned up a few times. This chain joins TRBV7-2 and TRBJ2-2; D unclear. This CDR3 has 17 residues. From germline, CDR1 is SGHTA and CDR2 FQGNSA. V was pared by 0 bases and J by 1 base, with 12 bases between. The CDR3 DNA follows: TGTGCCAGCAGCTTAGCGTTGCGCCATGGGAACACCGGGGAGCTGTTTTTT. Protein: CASSLALRHGNTGELFF.

The chain couples TRBV7-9 to TRBJ2-5; unclear D gene. Trimming took 0 bases from V and 2 from J, leaving 10 bases between them. This CDR3 is built from 15 residues. The germline CDR1 and CDR2 sequences are SEHNR and FQNEAQ (reference sequence). CDR3: CASSLASRLQETQYF. CDR3 sequence (DNA): TGTGCCAGCAGCTTAGCCTCACGGTTGCAAGAGACCCAGTACTTC.

This sequence joins TRBV28 and TRBJ1-5, with TRBD1 matching over 12 bases. From germline, CDR1 is MDHEN and CDR2 SYDVKM. The junction had 10 bases not matched to a gene; V was cut back by 4 bases and J by 6 bases. The CDR3 is 17 amino acids. CDR3 amino acids: CASSWGQGAVDFQPQHF. Written as DNA, the CDR3 is TGTGCCAGCAGTTGGGGACAGGGGGCGGTAGATTTTCAGCCCCAGCATTTT.

This chain's CDR3 is CASSTTAPHQEAFF. The CDR3 DNA sequence: TGCGCCAGCAGCACTACAGCTCCCCACCAGGAAGCTTTCTTT. The rearrangement links TRBV5-1 to TRBJ1-1; D is undetermined. The CDR3 has 14 residues. Germline CDR1 SGHRS, CDR2 YFSETQ. V was clipped by 4 bases and J by 8 bases, with 18 bases between them.

The J gene is TRBJ1-5, the V gene TRBV30, with a possible D match to TRBD1 (5 bases). Looked up from germline, CDR1 is GTSNPN and CDR2 is SVGIG (reference sequence). V dropped 2 bases and J dropped 11 bases, with 13 bases sitting between them. The CDR3 runs 12 residues. The CDR3 loop reads CAWSSRDSTQHF. The CDR3 DNA is TGTGCCTGGAGTTCCAGGGACTCGACCCAGCATTTT.

The rearrangement joins TRBV20-1 to TRBJ1-5, with D maybe TRBD1 (6 bases). V lost 3 bases and J lost 2, with 14 bases in between. There are 15 residues in the CDR3. CDR1 DFQATT and CDR2 SNEGSKA come from the germline V gene (reference sequence). CDR3: CSARRGATGNQPQHF. The CDR3 coding sequence is TGCAGTGCTAGGAGGGGGGCCACGGGCAATCAGCCCCAGCATTTT.

This clonotype was counted between two and nine times. V and J are TRBV4-3 and TRBJ1-2, with D unresolved. Germline loops: CDR1 LGHNA, CDR2 YSLEER. Deletions cut 0 bases from V and 3 bases from J, with 5 bases between. The CDR3 runs 13 residues. The CDR3 region is CASSQDPDYGYTF. CDR3 bases: TGCGCCAGCAGCCAAGATCCAGACTATGGCTACACCTTC.

The gene calls are TRBV2 and TRBJ1-1; D possibly corresponds to TRBD1 (5 bases). CDR3 size: 14 residues. CDR1 is SNHLY and CDR2 is FYNNEI in the germline V gene. V shed 2 bases and J shed 11 bases, with 18 bases lying between them. The CDR3 DNA reads as TGTGCCAGCAGTGAATTGGTTTGGGGCCAGGACGCTTTCTTT. The encoded protein is CASSELVWGQDAFF.

The chain is built from TRBV7-7 and TRBJ2-1, with TRBD2 matching over 8 bases. CDR1 and CDR2 from the germline V gene are SSHAT and FNYEAQ (reference sequence). This CDR3 has 15 amino acids. The junction had 4 bases not matched to a gene; V was cut back by 4 bases and J by 2 bases. As DNA, the CDR3 is TGTGCCAGCAGCTCCGGGAGGGCGCCCTACAATGAGCAGTTCTTC. It is translated as CASSSGRAPYNEQFF. Full variable domain (remainder filled in from reference TRBV7-7 and TRBJ2-1): GAGVSQSPRYKVTKRGQDVTLRCDPISSHATLYWYQQALGQGPEFLTYFNYEAQPDKSGLPSDRFSAERPEGSISTLTIQRTEQRDSAMYRCASSSGRAPYNEQFFGPGTRLTVL.

The sample holds many counts of this clonotype. The J gene is TRBJ1-4, the V gene TRBV7-9, with D perhaps matching TRBD1 (6 bases). Deletions cut 1 base from V and 0 bases from J, with 6 bases between. The CDR3 contains 15 residues. Germline lookup yields CDR1 SEHNR and CDR2 FQNEAQ (reference sequence). CDR3 DNA: TGTGCCAGCAGCTTAGGACAGGCAACTAATGAAAAACTGTTTTTT. Protein product: CASSLGQATNEKLFF.

The rearrangement links TRBV7-2 to TRBJ2-7; D may be TRBD1 (7 bases). Trimming took off 4 bases at V and 0 bases at J, with 13 bases between the two ends. The CDR3 has 15 residues. Germline V lookup: CDR1 SGHTA, CDR2 FQGNSA. CDR3 amino acids: CASSSEGASSYEQYF. The CDR3 coding sequence is TGTGCCAGCAGCTCGGAGGGGGCTAGCTCCTACGAGCAGTACTTC.

This clonotype has a handful of counts. The CDR3 loop is CASSYYGSSGTMDTQYF. The DNA for the CDR3 is TGTGCCAGCAGTTACTATGGATCTAGCGGGACAATGGATACGCAGTATTTT. V is TRBV6-2 or TRBV6-3 and J is TRBJ2-3; 9 positions match TRBD2. CDR1 and CDR2 (germline): MNHEY, SVGEGT. The CDR3 extends over 17 amino acids. Trimming at V came to 1 base and at J to 6 bases, leaving 11 bases not matched to a gene.

This clonotype was picked up many times. This rearrangement joins TRBV7-9 to TRBJ2-5; D call uncertain. This CDR3 contains 14 residues. The ends were cut back, 5 bases at V and 7 bases at J, with 17 bases in the middle. Germline V CDR1 and CDR2: SEHNR, FQNEAQ (reference sequence). The CDR3 sequence is CASSAIFRWATQYF. CDR3 nucleotide sequence: TGTGCCAGCAGCGCCATATTCCGGTGGGCGACCCAGTACTTC.

A few counts support this clonotype. The V call is TRBV7-9, the J call TRBJ2-3; 10 nucleotides align to TRBD2. This CDR3 has 17 amino acids. Germline assignment: CDR1 SEHNR and CDR2 FQNEAQ (reference sequence). J lost 2 bases, V lost 2 bases, and 7 bases had no gene match. CDR3 amino acids: CASSLPSSGGHTDTQYF. The CDR3 region has the DNA TGTGCCAGCAGCTTACCGTCTAGCGGGGGCCACACAGATACGCAGTATTTT.

The rearrangement joins TRBV4-1 to TRBJ2-4, with D perhaps matching TRBD2 (6 bases). Germline lookup yields CDR1 MGHRA and CDR2 YSYEKL. The CDR3 length is 13 residues. The V end lost 1 base, the J end lost 11 bases, and 12 bases lay between the germline ends. This chain's CDR3 is CASSQGLDSFQYF. As DNA, the CDR3 is TGCGCCAGCAGCCAAGGACTAGACTCGTTTCAGTACTTC.

In this sample, this clonotype turned up a few times. The V gene is TRBV29-1, the J gene TRBJ2-7; TRBD2 aligns across 8 bases. This CDR3 is built from 13 residues. Unmatched junction bases numbered 5, after V lost 4 bases and J lost 3 bases. Germline CDR1 reads SQVTM; CDR2 reads ANQGSEA. The CDR3 nucleotides read TGCAGCGTTGCTGGAAGCGGGAGCTACGAGCAGTACTTC. Its translation: CSVAGSGSYEQYF.

This clonotype was found a few times. The CDR3 bases are TGCGCCAGCACAAAAGACAGTAGCTCCTACGAGCAGTACTTC. Its translation is CASTKDSSSYEQYF. This chain uses TRBV5-1 with TRBJ2-7, with D possibly matching TRBD1 (5 bases). V was clipped by 6 bases and J by 0 bases, with 13 bases between them. Germline assignment: CDR1 SGHRS and CDR2 YFSETQ. This CDR3 has 14 amino acids.

This clonotype was seen only a few times. The rearrangement joins TRBV20-1 to TRBJ2-1; 14 bases agree with TRBD2. Germline V gene sequence: CDR1 DFQATT, CDR2 SNEGSKA (reference sequence). J was trimmed by 9 bases and V by 3 bases; bases with no gene match: 4. The CDR3 has 14 residues. The DNA of the CDR3 is TGCAGTGCTAGGGGACTAGCGGGAGCGGGTGAGCAGTTCTTC. Translated, it gives CSARGLAGAGEQFF.